The sequence of this TCR beta chain was determined in a study of T cells in Graves' hyperthyroidism and ophthalmopathy. From RNA transcripts, TCR beta CDR3 regions were amplified. The HTBI primer set served for first-round RT-PCR of the TCR CDR3. TCRdb re-analysed the multiplex PCR reads in MiXCR, keeping a single row per CDR3 protein. Of roughly 650,000 distinct CDR3 sequences in the sample, about a sixth are singletons; the top ten hold approximately 3.5%. Study-wide results and limits: Within blood appeared most thyroid clonotypes that had expanded above 0.001.

A NOSPECS grade of at least 4, a Clinical Activity Score of at least 3 and duration under 3 months were recorded in ophthalmopathy patients. Clinical symptoms, serum thyroxine and TRAb, thyroid ultrasound and orbital computed tomography were used for the diagnoses. CDR3 length: 15 amino acids. Trimming took 2 bases from V and 10 from J; bases not matched to a gene: 9. With respect to this clonotype: The antigen remains unidentified.

Material: blood. The source of this sequence is a woman in her forties with Graves' ophthalmopathy. This chain uses TRBV12-3 or TRBV12-4 with TRBJ1-1, with 11 positions matching TRBD1. CDR3 in DNA: TGTGCCAGCAGTTTATCCGGGACAGGGGGGCTCGGAGCTTTCTTT. Protein product: CASSLSGTGGLGAFF.